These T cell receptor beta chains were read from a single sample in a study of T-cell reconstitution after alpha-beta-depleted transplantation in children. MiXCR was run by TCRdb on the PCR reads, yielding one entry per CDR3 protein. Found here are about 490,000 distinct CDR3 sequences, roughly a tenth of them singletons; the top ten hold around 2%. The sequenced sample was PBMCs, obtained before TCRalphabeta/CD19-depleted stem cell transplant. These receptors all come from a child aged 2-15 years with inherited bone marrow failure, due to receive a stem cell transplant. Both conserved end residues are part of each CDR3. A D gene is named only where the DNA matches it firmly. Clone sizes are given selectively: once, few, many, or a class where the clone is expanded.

cdr3_nt: TGTGCCTGGATGGGCCTCATGGATAATTCACCCCTCCACTTT; cdr3_aa: CAWMGLMDNSPLHF; v_call: TRBV30; d_call: NA; clone_size: many; j_call: TRBJ1-6
cdr3_nt: TGTGCCCATACCCTCTTGTCAGGCGACACTGAAGCTTTCTTT; cdr3_aa: CAHTLLSGDTEAFF; v_call: TRBV30; d_call: NA; clone_size: many; j_call: TRBJ1-1
cdr3_nt: TGTGCCATCAGTGGAATAGGAGGAAACACCATATATTTT; cdr3_aa: CAISGIGGNTIYF; v_call: TRBV10-3; d_call: NA; clone_size: many; j_call: TRBJ1-3
cdr3_nt: TGTGCCAGCAGCTCCACAGGGACCCGCGGCGGGGAGCTGTTTTTT; cdr3_aa: CASSSTGTRGGELFF; v_call: TRBV7-2; d_call: NA; clone_size: many; j_call: TRBJ2-2
cdr3_nt: TGCAGCGTTGAAGGTGATCACTATGGCTACACCTTC; cdr3_aa: CSVEGDHYGYTF; v_call: TRBV29-1; d_call: NA; clone_size: NA; j_call: TRBJ1-2
cdr3_nt: TGTGCCAGCAGCATGGGACTAACGAACACCGGGGAGCTGTTTTTT; cdr3_aa: CASSMGLTNTGELFF; v_call: TRBV7-2; d_call: TRBD2; clone_size: many; j_call: TRBJ2-2
cdr3_nt: TGCGCCAGCAGCTTGGTCGGTAGCGGGTACAATGAGCAGTTCTTC; cdr3_aa: CASSLVGSGYNEQFF; v_call: TRBV5-1; d_call: TRBD2; clone_size: many; j_call: TRBJ2-1
cdr3_nt: TGCGCCAGCAGCCAAGATCCGCAGGGGACGGGAAACACCATATATTTT; cdr3_aa: CASSQDPQGTGNTIYF; v_call: TRBV4-3; d_call: NA; clone_size: NA; j_call: TRBJ1-3
cdr3_nt: TGTGCCAGCAGCGACCCATTTGACGAGCAGTACTTC; cdr3_aa: CASSDPFDEQYF; v_call: TRBV28; d_call: NA; clone_size: few; j_call: TRBJ2-7
cdr3_nt: TGTGCCAGCAGCCAAGCTCCGGTCTCCTACGAGCAGTACTTC; cdr3_aa: CASSQAPVSYEQYF; v_call: TRBV14; d_call: NA; clone_size: many; j_call: TRBJ2-7
cdr3_nt: TGTGCCAGCAGCCCGCCGGATATGGGCATTTCCTACAATGAGCAGTTCTTC; cdr3_aa: CASSPPDMGISYNEQFF; v_call: TRBV7-9; d_call: NA; clone_size: few; j_call: TRBJ2-1
cdr3_nt: TGTGCCAGCAGCCTTCCGGCGGGGGCCGGGGAGCTGTTTTTT; cdr3_aa: CASSLPAGAGELFF; v_call: TRBV9; d_call: TRBD2; clone_size: few; j_call: TRBJ2-2
cdr3_nt: TGCGCCAGCAGCCAAGTTTACGGGTACGAGCAGTACTTC; cdr3_aa: CASSQVYGYEQYF; v_call: TRBV4-3; d_call: NA; clone_size: many; j_call: TRBJ2-7
cdr3_nt: TGCGCCAGCAGCTTTCATCAGGGTCCCGGTGAGCAGTTCTTC; cdr3_aa: CASSFHQGPGEQFF; v_call: TRBV5-1; d_call: NA; clone_size: many; j_call: TRBJ2-1
cdr3_nt: TGTGCCAGCAGCCCCGTTCCTACAGGGACGCGGGGCTACACCTTC; cdr3_aa: CASSPVPTGTRGYTF; v_call: TRBV6-1; d_call: NA; clone_size: many; j_call: TRBJ1-2